This TCR beta chain was sequenced during a study of blood T cells in healthy people across ages. On the study more broadly: Per two T cells, template switching captured roughly one barcoded beta molecule.

Study-wide results and limits: Estimates based on one million T cells were treated as lower bounds. Age advanced and TCR beta diversity per million T cells fell, roughly linearly.

As concerns this clonotype: No antigen is known for it.

CDR1 is KGHDR, CDR2 SFDVKD, per germline. The CDR3 covers 15 residues. The V end lost 4 bases, the J end lost 0 bases, and 11 bases lay between the germline ends. A second PCR, run for roughly 7 to 12 cycles, used a sample-barcoded 5' primer plus a J-beta primer mix. A 12-random-nucleotide template-switch adaptor tagged each cDNA molecule. A single record per CDR3 protein comes from TCRdb applying MiXCR to the 5' RACE reads. This table has around 1,600,000 distinct CDR3 sequences, 35% to 45% appearing once. This sequence joins TRBV24-1 and TRBJ2-5; D is unclear. The receptor comes from a woman aged 18-29 years in good health. Sequencing was carried out using blood. This CDR3 is CATSDLRANQETQYF. CDR3 bases: TGTGCCACCAGTGACCTCCGGGCTAACCAAGAGACCCAGTACTTC.